These T cell receptor beta chains were read from a single sample in a study of CD8+CD57+ T cells in acquired aplastic anemia. A single record per CDR3 protein comes from TCRdb applying MiXCR to the reads. Here the sample spans some 200,000 distinct CDR3 sequences, approximately 35% being singletons. The sequenced sample consisted of sorted CD4+, CD8+, or CD8+CD57+ T cells (not recorded which) from PBMCs. The receptors stem from a human donor in good health, serving as a control. The CDR3 runs from the conserved cysteine through the conserved F or W. Each record gives: CDR3 protein, CDR3 DNA, V gene, J gene, D gene, clone size. The D gene is left open where the match is weak. Some rows mark clone size as missing; the rest say once, few, many or name a class of expanded clone.

CASRGSGNTEAFF	TGTGCCAGCAGGGGATCAGGGAACACTGAAGCTTTCTTT	TRBV2	TRBJ1-1	NA	once
CSAGGTGTGEHGYTF	TGCAGTGCTGGGGGAACCGGGACAGGGGAACATGGCTACACCTTC	TRBV20-1	TRBJ1-2	TRBD1	many
CSAYQRTPEAFF	TGCAGTGCCTACCAGCGGACCCCTGAAGCTTTCTTT	TRBV20-1	TRBJ1-1	NA	many
CASSEWSRGYTF	TGTGCCAGCAGTGAATGGAGTCGTGGCTACACCTTC	TRBV2	TRBJ1-2	NA	many
CASSGQGLRGYTF	TGTGCCAGCAGTGGACAGGGTTTGAGGGGCTACACCTTC	TRBV2	TRBJ1-2	TRBD1	NA
CASSSARYGGYEQYF	TGTGCCAGCAGTTCCGCTAGGTATGGCGGCTACGAGCAGTACTTC	TRBV2	TRBJ2-7	NA	NA
CAWRVGRTGETQYF	TGTGCCTGGAGGGTCGGACGGACGGGGGAGACCCAGTACTTC	TRBV30	TRBJ2-5	NA	few
CSAWRDTGELFF	TGCAGTGCTTGGCGGGATACCGGGGAGCTGTTTTTT	TRBV20-1	TRBJ2-2	NA	few
CSASGTGILSGNTIYF	TGCAGTGCGTCCGGGACAGGGATTCTTTCTGGAAACACCATATATTTT	TRBV20-1	TRBJ1-3	TRBD1	few
CASRRDRVTGELFF	TGTGCCAGCAGGCGGGACAGGGTAACCGGGGAGCTGTTTTTT	TRBV6-1	TRBJ2-2	TRBD1	NA
CSARDQEGSGGYEQYF	TGCAGTGCTAGAGATCAGGAGGGATCAGGGGGCTACGAGCAGTACTTC	TRBV20-1	TRBJ2-7	NA	few
CASRRGGSRTYEQYF	TGTGCCAGCCGTCGTGGCGGAAGTCGTACCTACGAGCAGTACTTC	TRBV2	TRBJ2-7	NA	few
CAGRTPYRTVGEKLFF	TGTGCCGGCAGAACACCTTACAGGACAGTAGGTGAAAAACTGTTTTTT	TRBV28	TRBJ1-4	NA	NA
CASSLTGWTEAFF	TGCGCCAGCAGCTTGACAGGGTGGACTGAAGCTTTCTTT	TRBV5-1	TRBJ1-1	NA	few
CASGLGLEGQPQHF	TGTGCTAGTGGTTTGGGACTCGAGGGTCAGCCCCAGCATTTT	TRBV12-5	TRBJ1-5	NA	few
CASEPSSRGRNEQYF	TGTGCCAGCGAGCCTTCTTCTAGAGGTAGGAACGAGCAGTACTTC	TRBV7-9	TRBJ2-7	NA	NA
CASRGLGANSPLHF	TGTGCCAGCAGAGGCCTGGGCGCAAATTCACCCCTCCACTTT	TRBV6-1	TRBJ1-6	NA	many
CASSLGLAGFYEQYF	TGCGCCAGCAGCTTGGGACTAGCGGGATTCTACGAGCAGTACTTC	TRBV5-1	TRBJ2-7	TRBD2	many
CAMGGREHQHF	TGTGCCATGGGGGGGCGGGAGCACCAGCATTTT	TRBV10-3	TRBJ1-5	NA	NA
CSARDLRGGDNTEAFF	TGCAGTGCTAGAGATCTGCGGGGGGGAGACAACACTGAAGCTTTCTTT	TRBV20-1	TRBJ1-1	NA	few
CASSPLGRDSPLHF	TGTGCCAGCAGCCCCTTGGGACGGGATTCACCCCTCCACTTT	TRBV3-1	TRBJ1-6	NA	many
CSARDRGQANTGELLF	TGCAGTGCTAGAGATCGGGGGCAGGCGAACACCGGGGAGCTGCTTTTT	TRBV20-1	TRBJ2-2	NA	few
CASSLGRAGTYEQYF	TGTGCCAGCAGCTTAGGGAGGGCGGGAACCTACGAGCAGTACTTC	TRBV7-2	TRBJ2-7	NA	many
CAISEPHWLSSSYNEQFF	TGTGCCATCAGTGAGCCCCACTGGCTTAGTAGCTCCTACAATGAGCAGTTCTTC	TRBV10-3	TRBJ2-1	NA	NA
CASSPKSGAYEQYF	TGTGCCAGTAGCCCAAAGTCGGGTGCCTACGAGCAGTACTTC	TRBV19	TRBJ2-7	NA	few
CASSPSFGGRSETQYF	TGTGCCAGCAGCCCTTCCTTTGGGGGCCGATCGGAGACCCAGTACTTC	TRBV3-1	TRBJ2-5	NA	few
CSVAGMTGVGETQYF	TGCAGCGTTGCGGGCATGACAGGGGTAGGGGAGACCCAGTACTTC	TRBV29-1	TRBJ2-5	TRBD1	many
CSLGLAGGFDEQFF	TGCAGCCTCGGACTAGCGGGAGGCTTCGATGAGCAGTTCTTC	TRBV29-1	TRBJ2-1	TRBD2	few
CASSPRTGSYEQYF	TGCGCCAGCAGCCCAAGGACAGGGTCCTACGAGCAGTACTTC	TRBV4-1	TRBJ2-7	TRBD1	many
CATSSPEAGVNQPQHF	TGTGCCACCAGCAGCCCTGAGGCAGGAGTAAATCAGCCCCAGCATTTT	TRBV15	TRBJ1-5	NA	NA
CASSQDLGNQPQHF	TGTGCCAGCAGCCAAGATCTGGGAAATCAGCCCCAGCATTTT	TRBV3-1	TRBJ1-5	NA	NA
CASSNAWLTRPEAFF	TGTGCCAGTAGTAACGCTTGGCTGACCCGACCTGAAGCTTTCTTT	TRBV19	TRBJ1-1	NA	many
CASSLVPSGGNEQYF	TGTGCCAGCAGCTTAGTGCCTAGCGGGGGGAACGAGCAGTACTTC	TRBV7-2	TRBJ2-7	TRBD2	many
CAIAGTSGEGEQFF	TGTGCCATCGCTGGAACTAGCGGGGAGGGGGAGCAGTTCTTC	TRBV10-3	TRBJ2-1	TRBD2	NA
CASSVNRDYNSTDTQYF	TGTGCCAGCAGCGTTAACCGGGACTATAATAGCACAGATACGCAGTATTTT	TRBV5-6	TRBJ2-3	TRBD2	few
CAISPRTGSYEQYF	TGTGCCATCAGTCCACGGACAGGAAGCTACGAGCAGTACTTC	TRBV10-3	TRBJ2-7	TRBD1	NA
CASSPIPGGYEQYF	TGCGCCAGCAGCCCAATTCCCGGTGGATACGAGCAGTACTTC	TRBV5-1	TRBJ2-7	NA	many
CASSEREGQPEQFF	TGTGCCAGCAGCGAGCGGGAGGGCCAACCCGAGCAGTTCTTC	TRBV19	TRBJ2-1	TRBD2	once
CASSQDWGAFYNEQFF	TGCGCCAGCAGCCAAGATTGGGGGGCATTCTACAATGAGCAGTTCTTC	TRBV4-3	TRBJ2-1	NA	NA
CASSEGQGASVYGYTF	TGTGCCAGCAGTGAAGGACAGGGGGCGAGTGTCTATGGCTACACCTTC	TRBV6-1	TRBJ1-2	TRBD1	few
CASSESDGRETQYF	TGTGCCAGCAGTGAGTCGGATGGGCGGGAGACCCAGTACTTC	TRBV2	TRBJ2-5	NA	many
CASSLTGNNSPLHF	TGTGCCAGCAGCCTGACAGGGAACAATTCACCCCTCCACTTT	TRBV3-1	TRBJ1-6	TRBD1	once
CASSLRGVSYEQYF	TGTGCCAGCAGCCTTAGGGGGGTCTCCTACGAGCAGTACTTC	TRBV7-9	TRBJ2-7	NA	many
CSSSEGVNTEAFF	TGCAGCTCGTCGGAGGGGGTGAACACTGAAGCTTTCTTT	TRBV29-1	TRBJ1-1	NA	many
CASGREEETQYF	TGTGCCAGCGGCAGGGAAGAGGAGACCCAGTACTTC	TRBV2	TRBJ2-5	NA	many
CAISEGGGRYSNQPQHF	TGTGCCATCAGTGAAGGGGGGGGACGCTATAGCAATCAGCCCCAGCATTTT	TRBV10-3	TRBJ1-5	NA	many
CASSLAGTGGYEQYF	TGTGCTAGCAGCTTAGCCGGGACAGGGGGCTACGAGCAGTACTTC	TRBV7-7	TRBJ2-7	TRBD1	NA
CASSLWTGDSPLHF	TGCGCCAGCAGCCTCTGGACAGGGGATTCACCCCTCCACTTT	TRBV5-1	TRBJ1-6	TRBD1	NA
CATSRGGAVTEAFF	TGTGCCACCAGCAGAGGGGGGGCGGTCACTGAAGCTTTCTTT	TRBV15	TRBJ1-1	NA	many
CASSYGQLSSGNTIYF	TGTGCCAGCAGCTATGGACAGCTTTCATCTGGAAACACCATATATTTT	TRBV7-8	TRBJ1-3	NA	many
CASSPLLRANTEAFF	TGCGCCAGCAGCCCCCTTTTGAGGGCTAACACTGAAGCTTTCTTT	TRBV5-1	TRBJ1-1	NA	NA
CSAPRLAGADGTDTQYF	TGCAGTGCTCCGAGACTAGCGGGGGCCGACGGCACAGATACGCAGTATTTT	TRBV20-1	TRBJ2-3	TRBD2	NA